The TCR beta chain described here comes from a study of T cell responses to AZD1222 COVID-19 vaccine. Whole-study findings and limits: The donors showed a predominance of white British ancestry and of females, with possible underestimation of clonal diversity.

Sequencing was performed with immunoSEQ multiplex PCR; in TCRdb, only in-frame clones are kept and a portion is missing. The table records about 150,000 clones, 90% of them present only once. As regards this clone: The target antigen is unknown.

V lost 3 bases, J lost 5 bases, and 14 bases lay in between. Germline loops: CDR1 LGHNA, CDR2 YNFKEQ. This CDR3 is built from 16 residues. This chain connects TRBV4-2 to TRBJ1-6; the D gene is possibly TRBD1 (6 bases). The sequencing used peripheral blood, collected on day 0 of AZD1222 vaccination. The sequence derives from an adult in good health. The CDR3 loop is CASSHGGTGNNSPLHF. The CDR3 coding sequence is TGTGCCAGCAGCCACGGGGGTACAGGGAATAATTCACCCCTCCACTTT.